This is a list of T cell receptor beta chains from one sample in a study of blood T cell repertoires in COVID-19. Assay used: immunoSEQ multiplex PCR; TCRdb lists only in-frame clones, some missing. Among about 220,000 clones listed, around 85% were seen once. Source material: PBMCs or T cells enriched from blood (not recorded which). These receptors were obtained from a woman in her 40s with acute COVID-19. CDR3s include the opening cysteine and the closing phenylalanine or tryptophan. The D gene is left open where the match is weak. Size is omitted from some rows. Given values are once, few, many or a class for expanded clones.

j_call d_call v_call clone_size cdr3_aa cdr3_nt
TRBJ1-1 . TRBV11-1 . CASSYSRGNTEAFF TGTGCCAGCAGCTATAGCCGGGGTAACACTGAAGCTTTCTTT
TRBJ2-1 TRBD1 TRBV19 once CASSIDSGQGDVDIVNEQFF TGTGCCAGTAGTATAGATTCCGGACAGGGGGATGTAGATATAGTAAATGAGCAGTTCTTC
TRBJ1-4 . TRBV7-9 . CASSRGQGNEKLFF TGTGCCAGCAGCCGGGGCCAGGGGAATGAAAAACTGTTTTTT
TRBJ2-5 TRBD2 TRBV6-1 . CASSERAGGETQYF TGTGCCAGCAGTGAAAGGGCGGGGGGGGAGACCCAGTACTTC
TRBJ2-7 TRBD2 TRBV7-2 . CASSPTTTSGTYEQYF TGTGCCAGCAGCCCCACCACGACTAGCGGGACATACGAGCAGTACTTC
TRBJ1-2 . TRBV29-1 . CSVERSGSGLRDYGYTF TGCAGCGTTGAAAGATCGGGTTCGGGACTAAGGGACTATGGCTACACCTTC
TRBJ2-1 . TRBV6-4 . CASPQGPLVWKNEQFF TGTGCCAGCCCCCAGGGGCCATTGGTGTGGAAAAATGAGCAGTTCTTC
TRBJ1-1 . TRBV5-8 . CASSSQGLGMRSYTEAFF TGTGCCAGCAGCTCTCAGGGGCTCGGCATGCGGTCCTACACTGAAGCTTTCTTT
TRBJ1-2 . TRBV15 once CATSRGAGYGYTF TGTGCCACCAGCAGAGGGGCGGGCTATGGCTACACCTTC
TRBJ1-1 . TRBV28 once CASGRGHTEAFF TGTGCCAGCGGGAGGGGCCACACTGAAGCTTTCTTT
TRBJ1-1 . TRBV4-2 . CASTTPLPGFGTEAFF TGTGCCAGCACCACTCCCCTGCCGGGATTTGGAACTGAAGCTTTCTTT
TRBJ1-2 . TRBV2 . CASSSRGWDYGYTF TGTGCCAGCAGCTCCCGGGGATGGGACTATGGCTACACTTTC
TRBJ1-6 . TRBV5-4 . CASSLEATSNSPLHF TGTGCCAGCAGCTTGGAGGCGACAAGCAATTCACCCCTCCACTTT
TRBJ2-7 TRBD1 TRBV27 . CASSLTGTIYEQYF TGTGCCAGCAGTTTGACAGGGACCATCTACGAGCAGTACTTC
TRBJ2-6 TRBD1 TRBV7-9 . CASSLARTGTSGANVLTF TGTGCCAGCAGCTTAGCTCGGACAGGGACATCTGGGGCCAACGTCCTGACTTTC
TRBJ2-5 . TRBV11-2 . CASKIRGGSETQYF TGTGCCAGCAAGATCAGAGGGGGTTCCGAGACCCAGTACTTC
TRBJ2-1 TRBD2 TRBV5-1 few CASSFGRTSYNEQFF TGCGCCAGCAGCTTCGGCCGGACTAGCTACAATGAGCAGTTCTTC
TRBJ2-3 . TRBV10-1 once CASNKDRHTDTQYF TGCGCCAGCAATAAGGACAGACACACAGATACGCAGTATTTT
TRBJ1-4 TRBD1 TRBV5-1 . CASSAGTGRDEKLFF TGCGCCAGCAGCGCCGGGACAGGGCGGGATGAAAAACTGTTTTTT
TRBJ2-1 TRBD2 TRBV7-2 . CASSLMVAGDEQFF TGTGCCAGCAGCCTAATGGTAGCGGGAGACGAGCAGTTCTTC
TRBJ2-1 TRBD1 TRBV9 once CASSDTRQGYNEQFF TGTGCCAGCAGCGATACCCGACAGGGATACAATGAGCAGTTCTTC
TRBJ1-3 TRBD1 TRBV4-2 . CASSQGQGSFSGNTIYF TGTGCCAGCAGCCAAGGACAGGGGTCCTTCTCTGGAAACACCATATATTTT
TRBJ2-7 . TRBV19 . CASSVNSEQYF TGTGCCAGTAGTGTCAATAGCGAGCAGTACTTC
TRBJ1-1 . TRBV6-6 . CASSYSELNTEAFF TGTGCCAGCAGTTACTCAGAGCTGAACACTGAAGCTTTCTTT
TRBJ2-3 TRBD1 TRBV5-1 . CASSPPTGATDTQYF TGCGCCAGCAGCCCACCAACAGGGGCCACAGATACGCAGTATTTT
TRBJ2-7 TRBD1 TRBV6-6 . CASIRTGTYEQYF TGTGCCAGCATTCGGACAGGGACCTACGAGCAGTACTTC
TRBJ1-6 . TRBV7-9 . CASSDTYQGGNNSPLHF TGTGCCAGCAGCGACACTTATCAGGGCGGGAATAATTCACCCCTCCACTTT
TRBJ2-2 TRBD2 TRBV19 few CASSPGWTSGRTGELFF TGTGCCAGTAGCCCCGGGTGGACTAGCGGGAGAACCGGGGAGCTGTTTTTT
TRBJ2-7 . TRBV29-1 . CSVEDGGIEQYF TGCAGCGTTGAAGATGGGGGGATCGAGCAGTACTTC
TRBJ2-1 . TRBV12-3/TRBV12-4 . CASTRDWQFF TGTGCCAGCACCCGGGACTGGCAGTTCTTC
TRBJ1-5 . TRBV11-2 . CASSLDWRGRQPQHF TGTGCCAGCAGCTTAGATTGGAGAGGGAGGCAGCCCCAGCATTTT
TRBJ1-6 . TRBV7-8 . CASSLQSAGWGGSPLHF TGTGCCAGCAGCTTACAATCCGCAGGGTGGGGTGGTTCACCCCTCCACTTT
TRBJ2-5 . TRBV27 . CASSLNPGQETQYF TGTGCCAGCAGTTTAAACCCAGGACAAGAGACCCAGTACTTC
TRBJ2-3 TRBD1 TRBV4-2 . CASSQETGQGPDTQYF TGTGCCAGCAGCCAAGAGACCGGACAGGGCCCAGATACGCAGTATTTT
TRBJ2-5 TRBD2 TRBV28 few CASSLTSGGQETQYF TGTGCCAGCAGTTTAACTAGCGGGGGCCAAGAGACCCAGTACTTC
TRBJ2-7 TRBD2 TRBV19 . CASSPSPLAVTYEQYF TGTGCCAGTAGCCCCTCCCCCCTAGCGGTCACCTACGAGCAGTACTTC
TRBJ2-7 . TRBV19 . CASSLLAYEQYF TGTGCCAGTAGTCTCCTCGCCTACGAGCAGTACTTC
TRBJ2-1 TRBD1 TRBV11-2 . CASSLGWTGRSSYNEQFF TGTGCCAGCAGCTTAGGGTGGACAGGGAGAAGCTCCTACAATGAGCAGTTCTTC
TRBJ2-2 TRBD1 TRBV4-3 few CASSPQTGGTGELFF TGCGCCAGCAGCCCCCAGACAGGGGGCACCGGGGAGCTGTTTTTT
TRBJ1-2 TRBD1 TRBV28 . CASSVPGTGLDGYTF TGTGCCAGCAGCGTCCCAGGGACAGGGCTCGATGGCTACACCTTC
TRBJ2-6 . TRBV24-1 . CATQGSAGANVLTF TGTGCCACCCAGGGGTCGGCTGGGGCCAACGTCCTGACTTTC
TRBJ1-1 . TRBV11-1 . CASSSNTGLNTEAFF TGTGCCAGCAGCTCTAATACAGGGTTGAACACTGAAGCTTTCTTT
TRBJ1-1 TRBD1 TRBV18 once CASSPNFVSGGQGGTEAFF TGTGCCAGCTCACCAAATTTCGTATCTGGAGGACAGGGGGGTACTGAAGCTTTCTTT
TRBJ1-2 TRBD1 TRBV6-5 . CASSPDRGNYGYTF TGTGCCAGCAGCCCCGACAGGGGGAACTATGGCTACACCTTC
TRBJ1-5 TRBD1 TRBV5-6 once CASSATGGANQPQHF TGTGCCAGCAGCGCGACAGGGGGCGCGAATCAGCCCCAGCATTTT
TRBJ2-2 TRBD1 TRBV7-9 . CASRPTDRGTGELFF TGTGCCAGCAGACCTACAGACAGGGGCACCGGGGAGCTGTTTTTT
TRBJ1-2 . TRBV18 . CASSTGGHGYTF TGTGCCAGCTCAACGGGGGGGCATGGCTACACCTTC
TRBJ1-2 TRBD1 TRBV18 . CASSPGQGRSDYGYTF TGTGCCAGCTCACCGGGACAGGGAAGGTCGGACTATGGCTACACCTTC
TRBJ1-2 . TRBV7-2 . CASSSSELPYGYTF TGTGCCAGCAGCTCTAGTGAACTGCCTTATGGCTACACCTTC
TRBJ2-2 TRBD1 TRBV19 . CASKGQLNTGELFF TGTGCCAGTAAGGGACAGCTGAACACCGGGGAGCTGTTTTTT
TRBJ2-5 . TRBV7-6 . CASSLGRSETQYF TGTGCCAGCAGCTTAGGTAGAAGTGAGACCCAGTACTTC
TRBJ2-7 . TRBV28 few CASSLSLNEQYF TGTGCCAGCAGTTTATCACTAAACGAGCAGTACTTC
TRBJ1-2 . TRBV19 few CASSTPLQGIPSGYTF TGTGCCAGTAGTACCCCCTTACAGGGAATTCCTAGTGGCTACACCTTC
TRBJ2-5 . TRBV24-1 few CATSETGLGLGTQYF TGTGCCACCAGTGAAACAGGCTTAGGGCTCGGGACCCAGTACTTC
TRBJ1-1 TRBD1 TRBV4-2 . CASSQVGQGDTEAFF TGTGCCAGCAGCCAAGTTGGACAGGGAGACACTGAAGCTTTCTTT
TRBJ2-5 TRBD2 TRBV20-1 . CSASSLATSGVQETQYF TGCAGTGCTAGTTCGTTGGCAACTAGCGGGGTGCAAGAGACCCAGTACTTC